This TCR beta chain derives from a study of T cell responses to AZD1222 COVID-19 vaccine (dated by TCRdb to 2020 to 2022). Study-level background: AZD1222 recipients with second doses at about 4 weeks or about 12 weeks were pooled, because spike-specific TCR depth and breadth did not differ between schedules. TCR sequencing covered 233 trial participants: about 210 given two doses of AZD1222 and around 26 given two doses of MenACWY control vaccine. Trial participants were enrolled by age into 18-55, 56-69 and 70-plus year subgroups, with roughly 150, 30 and 60 TCR-sequenced participants respectively. Overall study results and their limits: Most participants were white British and females outnumbered males, and the authors suggested that clonal diversity may have been underestimated. A significant rise in spike-specific TCR breadth and depth was observed after two AZD1222 doses relative to day 0 and relative to MenACWY recipients. The 56-69-year group was small, and its depth increase did not reach significance, likely because of low power. Vaccine-associated CD4 TCRs spanned the whole spike protein, with dominant responses in regions 160-218 and 743-854. Conclusions about previously exposed vaccinees are limited, since just five to seven AZD1222 recipients were seropositive for SARS-CoV-2 at baseline. Because no day 14 peak-response samples were available, the repertoires could be characterized only after the peak T cell response. Nearly half of unique spike-specific TCRs reportedly recognized epitopes outside regions mutated in the B.1.351 and B.1.1.7 variants.

The time point label corresponds to: baseline before first vaccination. Vaccinee samples were obtained from the UK trials COV001 and COV002, which included a single-blind randomized controlled phase 2/3 trial of AZD1222 (ChAdOx1 nCoV-19) in healthy adults. For TCRbeta chain sequencing, PBMC samples from trial participants were taken at day 0 and at day 28 after the second dose. The CDR3 regions of human TCRbeta chains were analyzed by immunosequencing. As for the original processing: TCRs in the repertoires were compared against a reference library of SARS-CoV-2-specific TCRs that had been generated with the MIRA antigen-specificity platform. Breadth meant the fraction of unique TCRs that were SARS-CoV-2-associated, whereas depth meant the fraction of total T cells that were SARS-CoV-2-associated. Each spike-specific TCR was assigned to its reactive spike region and to a CD4 or CD8 class using the MIRA data. Log10-transformed breadth and depth values were compared by one-way ANOVA with Sidak's multiple comparisons tests. TCRdb obtained this table from immuneACCESS and retained in-frame rearrangements with V and J assigned. These tables miss some clones; where compared with another copy, unresolved V genes account for less than half of the shortfall, and the remainder is unexplained. V and J calls and clone size are those listed in that table; D and trimming were worked out from the DNA. This sample has 80,000 or so clones in its table, and about 90% of those were observed once. The top ten constitute about 1.6% of the sample.

The CDR3 spans 14 residues, from the cysteine through the phenylalanine. The entry retains the CDR3 DNA only, 42 bases that are in frame from base 1. The germline V gene encodes CDR1 SGHVS and CDR2 FNYEAQ. A distance of 7 bases separates the germline ends of V and J, which lose 0 bases and 7 bases respectively. With respect to this clone: The antigen it recognizes is unknown. The input lacks base qualities; no much larger clone sits a single base away.

The sequence joins TRBV7-6 to TRBJ1-6; no D segment can be confidently identified. This specimen was peripheral blood, taken on day 0 of AZD1222 vaccination. This receptor was taken from an adult in good health. The base sequence is TGTGCCAGCAGCTTAGCTGTACAGAATTCACCCCTCCACTTT. Protein translation: CASSLAVQNSPLHF.